The T cell receptor (beta chain) under discussion was sequenced for a study of cytomegalovirus exposure and HLA in healthy donors. Across the study: Sequencing of about 179 million T cells in an earlier analysis found around 120 million unique TCR beta sequences. The study's early data release held 80 million to 95 million unique TCRs from HLA-typed donors.

CDR3 length: 13 amino acids. Per the germline V gene, CDR1 is GTSNPN and CDR2 is SVGIG (reference sequence). V lost 5 bases, J lost 5 bases, and 8 bases stayed unmatched. Donors were ostensibly healthy at sampling, although undocumented immune exposures were probable. PCR involved 60 Vbeta and 13 Jbeta primers. Only in-frame clones appear in the TCRdb table, and some are missing; sequencing was by immunoSEQ multiplex PCR. The sample gives some 150,000 clones, 65% to 85% of which show up once; over 1.5% is in the top ten. This chain connects TRBV30 to TRBJ2-5, with 7 bases that match TRBD2. Sequencing was carried out using PBMCs. This sequence was found in a young woman in good health and CMV-seronegative. CDR3 bases: TGTGCCTGGTCGCGGGGGATGATGGAGACCCAGTACTTC. Protein product: CAWSRGMMETQYF.